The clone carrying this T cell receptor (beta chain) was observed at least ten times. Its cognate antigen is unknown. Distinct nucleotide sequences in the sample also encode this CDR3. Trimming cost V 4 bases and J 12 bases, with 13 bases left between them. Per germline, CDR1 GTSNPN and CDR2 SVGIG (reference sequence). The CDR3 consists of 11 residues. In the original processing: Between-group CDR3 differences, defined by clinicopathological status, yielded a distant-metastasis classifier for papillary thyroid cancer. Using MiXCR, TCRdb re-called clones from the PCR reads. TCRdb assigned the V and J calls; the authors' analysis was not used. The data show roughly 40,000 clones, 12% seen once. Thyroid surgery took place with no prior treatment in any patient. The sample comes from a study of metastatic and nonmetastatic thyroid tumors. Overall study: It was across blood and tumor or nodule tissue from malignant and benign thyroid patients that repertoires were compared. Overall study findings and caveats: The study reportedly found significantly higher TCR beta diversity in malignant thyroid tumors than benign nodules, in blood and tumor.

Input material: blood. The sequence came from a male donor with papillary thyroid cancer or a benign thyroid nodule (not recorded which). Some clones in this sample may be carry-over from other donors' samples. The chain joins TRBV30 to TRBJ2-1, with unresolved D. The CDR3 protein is CAWTPLGSQFF. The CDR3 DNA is TGTGCCTGGACCCCCCTTGGGTCGCAGTTCTTC.